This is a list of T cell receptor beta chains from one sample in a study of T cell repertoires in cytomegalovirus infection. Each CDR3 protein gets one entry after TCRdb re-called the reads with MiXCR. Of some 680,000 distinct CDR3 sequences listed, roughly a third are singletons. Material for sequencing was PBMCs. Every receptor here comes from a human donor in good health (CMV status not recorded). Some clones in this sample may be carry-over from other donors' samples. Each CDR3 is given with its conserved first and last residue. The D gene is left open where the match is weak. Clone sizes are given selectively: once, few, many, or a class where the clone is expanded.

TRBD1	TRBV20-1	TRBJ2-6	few	TGCAGTGCTAGCACAGGGGGCCCTGGGGCCAACGTCCTGACTTTC	CSASTGGPGANVLTF
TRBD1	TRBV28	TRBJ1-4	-	TGTGCCAGCAAACCGGGACAGGGGGCCGGTGGACTGTTTTTT	CASKPGQGAGGLFF
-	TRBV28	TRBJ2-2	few	TGTGCCAGCAGTTTAGAGCCCCAAACCGGGGAGCTGTTTTTT	CASSLEPQTGELFF
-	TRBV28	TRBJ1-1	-	TGTGCCAGCAGTTCCCCTCGTGGGACCGGGGACACTGAAGCTTTCTTT	CASSSPRGTGDTEAFF
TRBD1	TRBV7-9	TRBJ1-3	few	TGTGCCAGCAGCGCTTTGGACAGGGGGCTAGACACCATATATTTT	CASSALDRGLDTIYF
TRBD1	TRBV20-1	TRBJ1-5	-	TGCAGTGCCGGACCGGACAGGGGCGGCAATCAGCCCCAGCATTTT	CSAGPDRGGNQPQHF
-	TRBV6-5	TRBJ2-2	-	TGTGCCAGCAGTCCCCTAAGGTCTGGCGGGACCGGGGAGCTGTTTTTT	CASSPLRSGGTGELFF
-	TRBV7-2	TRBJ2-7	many	TGTGCCAGCAGCTCTTGGGGTAGGGAAGATAGCTCCTACGAGCAGTACTTC	CASSSWGREDSSYEQYF
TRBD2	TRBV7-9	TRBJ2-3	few	TGTGCCAGCAGCCCCCTTCTAGCGGGGGGATACCTTACAGATACGCAGTATTTT	CASSPLLAGGYLTDTQYF
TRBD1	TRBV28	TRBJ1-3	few	TGTGCCAGCAGTCCGTGGGACAGTGAAGGAAACACCATATATTTT	CASSPWDSEGNTIYF
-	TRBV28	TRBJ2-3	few	TGCGCGTGTCGAGGGGGTACGACAGATACGCAGTATTTT	CACRGGTTDTQYF
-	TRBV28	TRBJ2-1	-	TGTGCCAGCAGTTCCCCCGCGGACTCCTACAATGAGCAGTTCTTC	CASSSPADSYNEQFF
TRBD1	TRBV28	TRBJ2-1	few	TGTGCCAGCAGGTGGACAGGGGGCTGGCATGAGCAGTTCTTC	CASRWTGGWHEQFF
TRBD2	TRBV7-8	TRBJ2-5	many	TGTGCCAGCAGCTTAGGCGGGGGGGTTCAAGAGACCCAGTACTTC	CASSLGGGVQETQYF
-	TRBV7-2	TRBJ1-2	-	TGTGCCAGCAGCTTAGGTCGCAGGGAATTTAGCTACACCTTC	CASSLGRREFSYTF
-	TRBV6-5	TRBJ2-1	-	TGTGCCAGCAGTTACCTCCCGACGGGAGTTTACAATGAGCAGTTCTTC	CASSYLPTGVYNEQFF
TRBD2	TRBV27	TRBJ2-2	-	TGTGCCAGCAGTTTGACTAGCGGGGGCGCGAACACCGGGGAGCTGTTTTTT	CASSLTSGGANTGELFF
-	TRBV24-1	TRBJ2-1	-	TGTGCCACCAGTAATGACGGGGGTCGGAATGAGCAGTTCTTC	CATSNDGGRNEQFF
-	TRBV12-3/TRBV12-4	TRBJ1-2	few	TGTGCCAGCAGTTTGGATGTCTGGTCTGGCTACACCTTC	CASSLDVWSGYTF
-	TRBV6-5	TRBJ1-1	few	TGTGCCAGCAGTTACTCGCAGGCTTGGGGACCGATGAACACTGAAGCTTTCTTT	CASSYSQAWGPMNTEAFF
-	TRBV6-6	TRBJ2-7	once	TGTGCCAGCAGAACCCCTGACATCTCCTACGAGCAGTACTTC	CASRTPDISYEQYF
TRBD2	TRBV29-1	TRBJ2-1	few	TGCAGCGCCATGAGCGGGAGCTCCTACAATGAGCAGTTCTTC	CSAMSGSSYNEQFF
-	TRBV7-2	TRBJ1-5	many	TGTGCCAGCAGCTTTAAATCGGGTAGGCAGCCCCAGCATTTT	CASSFKSGRQPQHF
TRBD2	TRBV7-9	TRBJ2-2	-	TGTGCCAGCAGCTTACTAGCGGGAGGGCTCACCGGGGAGCTGTTTTTT	CASSLLAGGLTGELFF